A selection of T cell receptor beta chains follows, all from one sample in a study of blood T cell repertoires in COVID-19. Sequencing was performed with immunoSEQ multiplex PCR; in TCRdb, only in-frame clones are kept and a portion is missing. The sample has some 76,000 clones, approximately 87% seen once. Material: peripheral blood. All receptors come from a man older than 75 in a cohort sampled during active COVID-19. The CDR3 runs from the conserved cysteine through the conserved F or W. A D gene is named only where the DNA matches it firmly. Only some rows state a clone size, as once, few, many or a class for expanded clones.

>NA|TRBV5-1|TRBJ2-1|NA
TGCGCCAGCAGCTTAGGGGACAATGAGCAGTTCTTC
CASSLGDNEQFF
>TRBD1|TRBV5-1|TRBJ1-3|NA
TGCGCCAGCAGCTTGGGCCTCCGACAGGGGAATTTCGGAAACACCATATATTTT
CASSLGLRQGNFGNTIYF
>TRBD1|TRBV7-9|TRBJ1-3|NA
TGTGCCAGCAGCATCGGGACAGGTACTAACCGGGACACCATATATTTT
CASSIGTGTNRDTIYF
>TRBD1|TRBV5-1|TRBJ2-7|NA
TGCGCCAGCAGCCTACTCTCGACAGGGAGTTTCTCCTACGAGCAGTACTTC
CASSLLSTGSFSYEQYF
>NA|TRBV19|TRBJ1-5|NA
TGTGCCAGTAGTATAGGAACGGGTCAGCCCCAGCATTTT
CASSIGTGQPQHF
>NA|TRBV19|TRBJ2-1|NA
TGTGCCAGTAGTCCCTTTTTGAGCTCCTACAATGAGCAGTTCTTC
CASSPFLSSYNEQFF
>TRBD2|TRBV7-2|TRBJ2-5|NA
TGTGCCAGCAGCACTGGACTAGTCCCAGAGACCCAGTACTTC
CASSTGLVPETQYF
>NA|TRBV2|TRBJ1-1|once
TGTGCCAGCAGCGTACAGAGGAACACTGAAGCTTTCTTT
CASSVQRNTEAFF
>TRBD1|TRBV5-1|TRBJ2-7|NA
TGCGCCAGCAGCTCAGGACAGGGCGGGTCCTACGAGCAGTACTTC
CASSSGQGGSYEQYF
>NA|TRBV5-1|TRBJ2-7|NA
TGCGCCAGCAGCTTGGGTGGGAGTAGCTCCTACGAGCAGTACTTC
CASSLGGSSSYEQYF
>TRBD1|TRBV11-2|TRBJ1-2|NA
TGTGCCAGCAGCTCCTCAGGGGGGGGCTACACCTTC
CASSSSGGGYTF
>NA|TRBV6-5|TRBJ2-6|NA
TGTGCCAGCAGTCTCTCTGGGGCCAACGTCCTGACTTTC
CASSLSGANVLTF
>NA|TRBV2|TRBJ2-1|NA
TGTGCCAGCACGACTAGTGGCTCCTACAATGAGCAGTTCTTC
CASTTSGSYNEQFF
>NA|TRBV9|TRBJ2-7|NA
TGTGCCAGCAGCGTAGTCGCAGGGATGGGCGAGCAGTACTTC
CASSVVAGMGEQYF
>TRBD1|TRBV5-6|TRBJ2-7|NA
TGTGCCAGCAGCCCGGACAGGGGAGGTTACGAGCAGTACTTC
CASSPDRGGYEQYF
>NA|TRBV20-1|TRBJ2-5|NA
TGCAGTGCTAGTATGGCAGATCAAGAGACCCAGTACTTC
CSASMADQETQYF
>NA|TRBV7-2|TRBJ2-7|once
TGTGCCAGCAGCCTAGGGGGGCCGACTACCCAGAGCGAGCAGTACTTC
CASSLGGPTTQSEQYF